The entry below gives a single TCR beta chain sequence along with its context. Its antigen is still unknown. The germline gives CDR1 MDHEN, CDR2 SYDVKM. J gave up 3 bases and V 6 bases, and 8 bases lay outside the gene matches. The CDR3 sequence is 15 residues long. The PCR ran on 60 Vbeta and 13 Jbeta primers. Method: immunoSEQ multiplex PCR; TCRdb's copy keeps in-frame clones and lacks some. The table includes 150,000 or so clones, more than 75% detected once. The sample belongs to a study of cytomegalovirus exposure and HLA in healthy donors. Study-wide results and limits: The study put under 200 TCR beta chains on its list as cytomegalovirus-associated.

The clonotype was recovered from a man aged 25-40 years in good health and CMV-seropositive. The specimen sequenced was PBMCs. The chain combines TRBV28 with TRBJ2-7; 10 bases agree with TRBD1. The CDR3 is CASRTHRDRGYEQYF. The CDR3 DNA sequence: TGTGCCAGCAGAACCCACCGGGACAGGGGCTACGAGCAGTACTTC.